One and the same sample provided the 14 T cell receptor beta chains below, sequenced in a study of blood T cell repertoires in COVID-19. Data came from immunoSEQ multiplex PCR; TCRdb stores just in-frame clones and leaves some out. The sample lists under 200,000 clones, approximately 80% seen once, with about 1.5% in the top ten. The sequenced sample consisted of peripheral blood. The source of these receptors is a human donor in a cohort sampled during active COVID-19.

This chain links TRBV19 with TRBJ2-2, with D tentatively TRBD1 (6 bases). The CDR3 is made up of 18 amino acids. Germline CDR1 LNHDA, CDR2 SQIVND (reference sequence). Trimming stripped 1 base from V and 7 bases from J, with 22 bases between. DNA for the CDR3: TGTGCCAGTAGTATAGGACAGAGGCCAGGGGCGGATGGCGGGGAGCTGTTTTTT. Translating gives CASSIGQRPGADGGELFF.

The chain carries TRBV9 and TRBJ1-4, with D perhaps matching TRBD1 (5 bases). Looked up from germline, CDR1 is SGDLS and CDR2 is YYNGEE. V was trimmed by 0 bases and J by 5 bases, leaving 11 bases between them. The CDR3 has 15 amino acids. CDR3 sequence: CASSVVGNRNEKLFF. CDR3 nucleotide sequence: TGTGCCAGCAGCGTAGTTGGGAACAGGAATGAAAAACTGTTTTTT. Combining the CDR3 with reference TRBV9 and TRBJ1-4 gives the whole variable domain DSGVTQTPKHLITATGQRVTLRCSPRSGDLSVYWYQQSLDQGLQFLIQYYNGEERAKGNILERFSAQQFPDLHSELNLSSLELGDSALYFCASSVVGNRNEKLFFGSGTQLSVL.

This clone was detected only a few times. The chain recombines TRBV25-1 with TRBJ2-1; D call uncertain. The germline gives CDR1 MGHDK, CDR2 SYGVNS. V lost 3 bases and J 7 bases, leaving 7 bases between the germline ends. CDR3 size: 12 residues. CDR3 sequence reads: CASSDYENEQFF. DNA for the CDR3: TGTGCCAGCAGTGACTATGAAAATGAGCAGTTCTTC.

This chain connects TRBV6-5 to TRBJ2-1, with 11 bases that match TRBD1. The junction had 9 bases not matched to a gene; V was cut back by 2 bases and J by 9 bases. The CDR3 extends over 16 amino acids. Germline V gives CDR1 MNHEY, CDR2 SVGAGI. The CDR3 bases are TGTGCCAGCAGTTACCTCGGGACAGGGGGGGTGAGTGAGCAGTTCTTC. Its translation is CASSYLGTGGVSEQFF.

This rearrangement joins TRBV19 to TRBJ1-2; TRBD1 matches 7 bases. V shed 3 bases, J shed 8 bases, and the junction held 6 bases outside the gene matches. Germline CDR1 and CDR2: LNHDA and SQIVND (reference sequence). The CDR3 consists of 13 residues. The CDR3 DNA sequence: TGTGCCAGTAGTATGGCCGGCAGGGGGGGCTACACCTTC. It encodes CASSMAGRGGYTF.

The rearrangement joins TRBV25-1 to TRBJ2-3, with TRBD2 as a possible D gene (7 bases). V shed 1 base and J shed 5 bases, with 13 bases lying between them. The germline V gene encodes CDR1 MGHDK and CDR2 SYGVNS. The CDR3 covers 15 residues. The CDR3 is CASSEWGGRKDTQYF. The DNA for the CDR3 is TGTGCCAGCAGTGAATGGGGGGGGCGTAAAGATACGCAGTATTTT.

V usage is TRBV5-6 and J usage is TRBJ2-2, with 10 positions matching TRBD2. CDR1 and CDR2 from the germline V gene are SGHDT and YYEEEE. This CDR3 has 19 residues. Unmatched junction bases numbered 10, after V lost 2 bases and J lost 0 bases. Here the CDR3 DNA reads TGTGCCAGCAGCTTTAGAACTAGCGGGGCTCAAACGAACACCGGGGAGCTGTTTTTT. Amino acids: CASSFRTSGAQTNTGELFF.

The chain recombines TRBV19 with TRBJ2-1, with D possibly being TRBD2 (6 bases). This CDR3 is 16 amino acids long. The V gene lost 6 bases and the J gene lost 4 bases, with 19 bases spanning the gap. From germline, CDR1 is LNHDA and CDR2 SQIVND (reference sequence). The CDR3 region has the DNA TGTGCCAGTAGATCACCCCCGGGACTCGTATACAATGAGCAGTTCTTC. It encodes CASRSPPGLVYNEQFF. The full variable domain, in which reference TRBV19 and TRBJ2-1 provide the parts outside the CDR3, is DGGITQSPKYLFRKEGQNVTLSCEQNLNHDAMYWYRQDPGQGLRLIYYSQIVNDFQKGDIAEGYSVSREKKESFPLTVTSAQKNPTAFYLCASRSPPGLVYNEQFFGPGTRLTVL.

The CDR3 reads CASSPWDRGSTEAFF. CDR3 nucleotides: TGTGCCAGCAGCCCGTGGGACAGGGGGAGCACTGAAGCTTTCTTT. V and J are TRBV7-3 and TRBJ1-1; 11 nucleotides align to TRBD1. This CDR3 is built from 15 residues. V shed 5 bases and J 4 bases; nucleotides not matched to a gene: 6. CDR1 and CDR2 from the germline V gene are SGHTA and FQGTGA.

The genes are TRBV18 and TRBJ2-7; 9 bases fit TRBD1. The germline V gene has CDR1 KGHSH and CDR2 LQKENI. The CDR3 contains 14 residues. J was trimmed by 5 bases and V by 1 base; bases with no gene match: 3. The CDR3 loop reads CASSPLTGGNEQYF. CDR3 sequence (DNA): TGTGCCAGCTCACCACTAACAGGGGGCAACGAGCAGTACTTC.

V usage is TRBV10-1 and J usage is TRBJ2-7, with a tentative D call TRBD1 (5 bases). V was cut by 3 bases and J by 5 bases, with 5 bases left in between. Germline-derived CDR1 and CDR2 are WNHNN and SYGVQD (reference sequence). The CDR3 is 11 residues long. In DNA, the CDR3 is TGCGCCAGCAGTGACAGGGACGAGCAGTACTTC. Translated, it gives CASSDRDEQYF.

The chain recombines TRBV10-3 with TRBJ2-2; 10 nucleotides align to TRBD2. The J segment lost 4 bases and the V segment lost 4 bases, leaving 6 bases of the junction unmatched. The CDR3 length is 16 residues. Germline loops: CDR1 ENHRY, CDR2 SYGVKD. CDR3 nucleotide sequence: TGTGCCATCAGTGGCGGAGCGGGAGGGAGCACCGGGGAGCTGTTTTTT. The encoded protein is CAISGGAGGSTGELFF.

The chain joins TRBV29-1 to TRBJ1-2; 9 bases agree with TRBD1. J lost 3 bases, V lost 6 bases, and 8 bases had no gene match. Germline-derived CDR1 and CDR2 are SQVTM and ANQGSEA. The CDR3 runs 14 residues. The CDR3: CSVQTGGGHYGYTF. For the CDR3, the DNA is TGCAGCGTACAAACAGGGGGCGGCCACTATGGCTACACCTTC.

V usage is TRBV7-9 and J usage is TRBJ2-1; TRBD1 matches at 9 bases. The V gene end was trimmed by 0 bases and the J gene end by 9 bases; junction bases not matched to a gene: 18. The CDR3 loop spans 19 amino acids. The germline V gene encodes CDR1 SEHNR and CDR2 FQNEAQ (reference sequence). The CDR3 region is CASSLALISGQGKGSEQFF. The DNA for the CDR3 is TGTGCCAGCAGCTTAGCGCTAATCTCGGGACAGGGAAAGGGTTCTGAGCAGTTCTTC.